This section outlines one T cell receptor (beta chain) sequence together with its context. TCRdb redid the calling of the 5' RACE reads with MiXCR, one entry per CDR3 protein. The sample has 550,000 to 800,000 distinct CDR3 sequences; just over 7% are singletons. Germline V gene sequence: CDR1 SEHNR, CDR2 FQNEAQ (reference sequence). This CDR3 comprises 14 residues. J gave up 7 bases and V 4 bases, and 10 bases lay outside the gene matches. The data originate from a study of identical twins. The data also belong to a second study, concerning yellow fever vaccine responses in identical twins.

The origin of this receptor is a woman younger than 30 in good health. Sequencing used PBMCs. The V and J genes are TRBV7-9 and TRBJ2-7, with 7 bases aligning to TRBD2. DNA of the CDR3: TGTGCCAGCAGCTCAACTAGCGTCCTCAAGGAGCAGTACTTC. It is translated as CASSSTSVLKEQYF. Supplemented by reference TRBV7-9 and TRBJ2-7, the full variable domain reads DTGVSQNPRHKITKRGQNVTFRCDPISEHNRLYWYRQTLGQGPEFLTYFQNEAQLEKSRLLSDRFSAERPKGSFSTLEIQRTEQGDSAMYLCASSSTSVLKEQYFGPGTRLTVT.